This T cell receptor beta chain is drawn from a study of cytomegalovirus exposure and HLA in healthy donors. Study details: Around 89 million unique TCRs from HLA-typed donors made up an early data release. Study-level points and caveats: According to an earlier analysis, most TCR beta V segments yielded productive rearrangements about 90% or about 30% of the time. The authors excluded some V segments, including TRBV6-2 and TRBV6-3, as indistinguishable. In a later analysis, donors in an Asian-associated ancestry cluster reportedly had fewer N-insertions in productive TCRs than the cohort mean.

The CDR3 extends over 16 amino acids. Trimming shortened V by 2 bases and J by 2 bases, and 16 bases separated the two germline ends. Germline CDR1 and CDR2: GTSNPN and SVGIG (reference sequence). Notes on this clone: Antigen: not known.

PCR was performed using 60 Vbeta and 13 Jbeta primers. Sequencing was performed with immunoSEQ multiplex PCR; in TCRdb, only in-frame clones are kept and a portion is missing. This table holds approximately 170,000 clones, roughly 79% found once. The sequenced sample was PBMCs. This receptor was identified in a woman between 35 and 50 years old in good health and CMV-seronegative. The chain uses TRBV30 and TRBJ2-1; tentative D call: TRBD1 (7 bases). DNA for the CDR3: TGTGCCTGGAGTCAAATATCAGGGGGGCCCTACAATGAGCAGTTCTTC. Its protein product is CAWSQISGGPYNEQFF.